This TCR beta chain was documented in a study of human T cells and chemical hapten exposure. In the study overall: Mostly female, the patients presented with alopecia areata, totalis or universalis.

Germline CDR1 is LGHNA and CDR2 is YNFKEQ. This CDR3 is 15 amino acids long. The ends were cut back, 0 bases at V and 3 bases at J, with 12 bases in the middle. This clonotype came up many times. TCRdb processed the RACE reads anew with MiXCR; each CDR3 protein has one entry. This sample yields tens of thousands of distinct CDR3 sequences, of which 9.3% are seen a single time; less than 15% belongs to the top ten. As for time point: patch test 1, 2 weeks after DPC sensitization. Stated treatment: therapeutic diphenylcyclopropenone sensitization with weekly scalp DPC. This TCR came from a woman aged 40-49 years with alopecia areata. Some clones in this sample may be carry-over from other donors' samples. This chain joins TRBV4-2 and TRBJ2-7; D gene ambiguous. Here the sequenced sample was whole blood, taken in connection with sensitization to the hapten diphenylcyclopropenone (DPC). The chain's CDR3 is CASSQDHRLGYEQYF. CDR3 nucleotides: TGTGCCAGCAGCCAAGATCATCGGCTAGGCTACGAGCAGTACTTC.